This T cell receptor beta chain emerged from a study of OX40 agonist ivuxolimab in advanced cancers. Sequencing used immunoSEQ multiplex PCR; TCRdb keeps in-frame clones, though not all of them. The sample has over 50,000 clones, over 80% seen once. V lost 1 base, J lost 2 bases, and 13 bases lay in between. This CDR3 comprises 16 residues. Per germline, CDR1 SGHAT and CDR2 FQDESV (reference sequence). This clonotype originated in an adult with an advanced solid tumor such as melanoma, head and neck, liver or kidney cancer. This material consisted of CD4+ or CD8+ T cells sorted from blood, taken in a trial of the OX40 agonist ivuxolimab. This chain uses TRBV11-1 with TRBJ2-3; D may be TRBD1 (5 bases). The CDR3 region has the DNA TGTGCCAGCAGCTTAGGGGCAGGGATCGCCACAGATACGCAGTATTTT. It codes for CASSLGAGIATDTQYF.